This TCR beta chain was captured in a study of cytomegalovirus exposure and HLA in healthy donors. For the study at large: Researchers found that just over 80% of 398 genotyped donors fell within the Caucasian-associated ancestry cluster. General observations from the study: Reports described diagnosis of cytomegalovirus status by the classifier as highly specific and sensitive.

The CDR3 is made up of 15 amino acids. Trimming stripped 3 bases from V and 0 bases from J, with 10 bases between. Germline CDR1 KGHSH, CDR2 LQKENI. This clone is a singleton in its sample. Its antigen is as yet unknown. Use of 60 Vbeta and 13 Jbeta primers characterized the PCR. Sequencing was performed with immunoSEQ multiplex PCR; in TCRdb, only in-frame clones are kept and a portion is missing. The sample lists 120,000 to 150,000 clones, 73% occurring once. This clonotype was sampled from a woman younger than 30 in good health and CMV-seronegative. Sequenced input: PBMCs. The V call is TRBV18, the J call TRBJ2-3; D may be TRBD2 (6 bases). CDR3 amino acids: CASSPVRGSTDTQYF. The CDR3 nucleotides are TGTGCCAGCTCACCGGTGCGGGGTAGCACAGATACGCAGTATTTT.